A single T cell receptor (beta chain) is shown here with its context. This entry is derived from a study of CD8 T cells in Susac syndrome. CDR3 length: 15 residues. Per germline, CDR1 SEHNR and CDR2 FQNEAQ (reference sequence). Between the trimmed V and J ends, which lost 3 bases and 0 bases, there was a span of 11 bases. RNA, at about 0.45 to 1 ug, was reverse transcribed with random hexamers. The CDR3 of TCR beta was amplified by immunoSEQ multiplex PCR across 54 Vbeta and 13 Jbeta. TCRdb re-called the immunoSEQ multiplex PCR reads with MiXCR, one entry per CDR3 protein. The data hold around 200,000 distinct CDR3 sequences, with approximately 94% observed a single time.

The sequenced material came from CD4+ T cells from PBMCs. This receptor was obtained from a human donor with multiple sclerosis. The chain uses TRBV7-9 and TRBJ1-1; D might be TRBD1 (6 bases). The CDR3 loop reads CASSFRTVMNTEAFF. The CDR3 region has the DNA TGTGCCAGCAGCTTTCGGACAGTTATGAACACTGAAGCTTTCTTT.